These 7 T cell receptor beta chains were sequenced from one sample in a study of blood T cell repertoires in COVID-19. Measured with immunoSEQ multiplex PCR; TCRdb has only the in-frame clones, and not every one. Of about 300,000 clones in the sample, approximately 90% were seen once. The sample comprised PBMCs or T cells enriched from blood (not recorded which). The receptors here all came from a young man who had recovered from COVID-19.

V usage is TRBV7-2 and J usage is TRBJ2-6; TRBD1 might be the D (6 bases). Germline loops: CDR1 SGHTA, CDR2 FQGNSA. This CDR3 has 17 residues. V lost 6 bases, J lost 0 bases, and 15 bases lay in between. CDR3 nucleotide sequence: TGTGCCAGCAGAATATGGACAGTACTCTCTGGGGCCAACGTCCTGACTTTC. This sequence encodes CASRIWTVLSGANVLTF.

The rearrangement uses TRBV5-4 and TRBJ2-5; 8 bases agree with TRBD1. V shed 4 bases and J 0 bases; nucleotides not matched to a gene: 11. This CDR3 contains 17 residues. From germline, CDR1 is SGHNT and CDR2 YYREEE (reference sequence). The CDR3 loop reads CASSPGQVGRYQETQYF. The CDR3, as DNA: TGTGCCAGCAGCCCGGGACAGGTAGGCCGGTACCAAGAGACCCAGTACTTC.

The rearrangement links TRBV7-9 to TRBJ2-5, with D maybe TRBD2 (5 bases). V lost 3 bases to trimming and J lost 2 bases, with 10 bases between them. The CDR3 consists of 14 residues. Per the germline V gene, CDR1 is SEHNR and CDR2 is FQNEAQ (reference sequence). The CDR3 here is CASSLFAGQETQYF. DNA for the CDR3: TGTGCCAGCAGCTTGTTTGCGGGTCAAGAGACCCAGTACTTC.

The chain couples TRBV10-2 to TRBJ1-2, with D perhaps matching TRBD1 (5 bases). Germline CDR1 WSHSY, CDR2 SAAADI. This CDR3 spans 13 amino acids. V gave up 8 bases and J gave up 5 bases, with 15 bases separating them. DNA for the CDR3: TGCGCCAGCGCCGACAGTATTGGTTATGGCTACACCTTC. Translated, it gives CASADSIGYGYTF.

V gene TRBV2 combines with J gene TRBJ1-6; the match to TRBD1 covers 9 bases. The CDR3 extends over 13 amino acids. J gave up 10 bases and V 9 bases, and 7 bases lay outside the gene matches. Germline V gene lookup returns CDR1 SNHLY and CDR2 FYNNEI. The CDR3 sequence: CASSGQGTSPLHF. DNA for the CDR3: TGTGCCAGTTCGGGACAGGGAACCTCACCCCTCCACTTT. The full variable domain, with the rest looked up from reference TRBV2 and TRBJ1-6, is EPEVTQTPSHQVTQMGQEVILRCVPISNHLYFYWYRQILGQKVEFLVSFYNNEISEKSEIFDDQFSVERPDGSNFTLKIRSTKLEDSAMYFCASSGQGTSPLHFGNGTRLTVT.

The chain is built from TRBV19 and TRBJ2-5; 8 positions match TRBD1. Germline CDR1 LNHDA, CDR2 SQIVND (reference sequence). V was pared by 2 bases and J by 4 bases, with 6 bases of the junction left unmatched. The CDR3 totals 15 residues. The CDR3 nucleotides are TGTGCCAGTAGTATAAGGCAGGGGGCGGGAGAGACCCAGTACTTC. Translation: CASSIRQGAGETQYF.

J is TRBJ1-1 and V is TRBV15; TRBD1 matches at 7 bases. This CDR3 has 15 residues. J gave up 4 bases and V 4 bases, and 9 bases lay outside the gene matches. Germline V gene lookup returns CDR1 LNHNV and CDR2 YYDKDF (reference sequence). CDR3 protein: CATSKSGGIGTEAFF. In DNA form, the CDR3 reads TGTGCCACCAGCAAGTCAGGGGGGATAGGCACTGAAGCTTTCTTT.